This T cell receptor beta chain was sequenced during a study of T cell responses to AZD1222 COVID-19 vaccine. Whole-study results and caveats: Researchers report vaccine-associated CD4 TCRs spanning spike, with dominance at 160-218 and 743-854. Nearly half of the spike-specific TCRs reportedly recognize variant regions that carry no mutations. In a largely white British group with more females than males, clonal diversity was possibly underestimated.

Produced via immunoSEQ multiplex PCR; TCRdb's table is partial and in-frame only. The sample lists 120,000 or so clones; about 89% were seen once. Combined were second doses at about 4 or about 12 weeks. Germline CDR1 and CDR2: LNHDA and SQIVND (reference sequence). The CDR3 runs to 16 residues. V shed 5 bases and J 7 bases; nucleotides not matched to a gene: 14. This clone has just one count. Its antigen is still unknown. This sequence was found in an adult who received the AZD1222 COVID-19 vaccine. The chain is built from TRBV19 and TRBJ2-1; 7 bases map to TRBD2. This sample comprised peripheral blood, obtained 28 days after the second AZD1222 dose. CDR3 DNA: TGTGCCAGTAGTCAGCGGGAACCCTTCTATAGGAATGAGCAGTTCTTC. Amino acid sequence: CASSQREPFYRNEQFF. Looking up the rest from reference TRBV19 and TRBJ2-1 gives the full variable domain: DGGITQSPKYLFRKEGQNVTLSCEQNLNHDAMYWYRQDPGQGLRLIYYSQIVNDFQKGDIAEGYSVSREKKESFPLTVTSAQKNPTAFYLCASSQREPFYRNEQFFGPGTRLTVL.